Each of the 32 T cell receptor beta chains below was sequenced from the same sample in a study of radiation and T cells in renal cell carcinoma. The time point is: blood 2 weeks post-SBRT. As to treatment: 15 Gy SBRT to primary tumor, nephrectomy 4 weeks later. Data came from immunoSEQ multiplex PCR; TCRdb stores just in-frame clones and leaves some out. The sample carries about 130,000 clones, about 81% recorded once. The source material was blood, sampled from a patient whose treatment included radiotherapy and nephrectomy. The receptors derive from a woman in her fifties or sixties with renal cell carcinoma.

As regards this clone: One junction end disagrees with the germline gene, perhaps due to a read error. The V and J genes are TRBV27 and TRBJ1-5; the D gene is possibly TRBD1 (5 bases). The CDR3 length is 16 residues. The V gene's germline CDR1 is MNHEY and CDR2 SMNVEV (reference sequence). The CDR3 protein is CASSLIAGGSNQPQHF. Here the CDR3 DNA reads TGTGCCAGCAGTTTAATAGCGGGGGGTAGCAACCAGCCCCAGCATTTT.

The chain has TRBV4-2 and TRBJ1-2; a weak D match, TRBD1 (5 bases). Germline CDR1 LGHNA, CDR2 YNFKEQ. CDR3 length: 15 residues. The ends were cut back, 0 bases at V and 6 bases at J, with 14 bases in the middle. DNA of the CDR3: TGTGCCAGCAGCCAAGATAGTTCCCCGGGGGATGGCTACACCTTC. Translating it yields CASSQDSSPGDGYTF.

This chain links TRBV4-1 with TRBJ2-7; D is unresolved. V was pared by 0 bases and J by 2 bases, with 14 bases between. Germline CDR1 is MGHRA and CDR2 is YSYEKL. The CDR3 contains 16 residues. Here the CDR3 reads CASSQDRGRTTYEQYF. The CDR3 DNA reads TGCGCCAGCAGCCAAGATCGTGGACGGACGACCTACGAGCAGTACTTC.

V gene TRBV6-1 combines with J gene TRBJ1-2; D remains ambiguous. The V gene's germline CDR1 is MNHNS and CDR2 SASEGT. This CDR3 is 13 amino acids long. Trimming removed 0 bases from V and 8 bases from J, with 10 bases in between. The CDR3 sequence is CASSEARRGGYTF. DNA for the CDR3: TGTGCCAGCAGTGAAGCGCGCCGAGGCGGCTACACCTTC.

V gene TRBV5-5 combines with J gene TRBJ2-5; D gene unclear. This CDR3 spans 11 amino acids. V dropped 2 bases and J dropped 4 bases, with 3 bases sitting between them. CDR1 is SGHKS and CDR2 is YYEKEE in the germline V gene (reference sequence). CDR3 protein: CASSFGETQYF. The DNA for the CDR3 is TGTGCCAGCAGCTTCGGAGAGACCCAGTACTTC.

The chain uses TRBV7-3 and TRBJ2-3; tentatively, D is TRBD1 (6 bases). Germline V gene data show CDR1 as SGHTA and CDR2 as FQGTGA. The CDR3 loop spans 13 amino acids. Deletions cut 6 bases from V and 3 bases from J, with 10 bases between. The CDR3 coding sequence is TGTGCCAGCAGTCCCGACAGGACAGATACGCAGTATTTT. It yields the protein CASSPDRTDTQYF.

CDR3 in amino acids: CASSLNIGQGAETEAFF. The CDR3 DNA sequence: TGCGCCAGCAGCTTGAACATCGGACAGGGGGCGGAAACTGAAGCTTTCTTT. The chain employs TRBV5-1 and TRBJ1-1; 11 nucleotides match TRBD1. The CDR3 consists of 17 residues. CDR1 and CDR2 (germline): SGHRS, YFSETQ. V lost 1 base to trimming and J lost 5 bases; unmatched junction nucleotides: 10.

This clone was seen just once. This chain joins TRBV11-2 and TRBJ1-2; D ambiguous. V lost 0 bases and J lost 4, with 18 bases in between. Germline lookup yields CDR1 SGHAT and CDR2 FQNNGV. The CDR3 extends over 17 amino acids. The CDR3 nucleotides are TGTGCCAGCAGCTTAGACCCTTGGGCAGCACCCGGCTATGGCTACACCTTC. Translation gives CASSLDPWAAPGYGYTF.

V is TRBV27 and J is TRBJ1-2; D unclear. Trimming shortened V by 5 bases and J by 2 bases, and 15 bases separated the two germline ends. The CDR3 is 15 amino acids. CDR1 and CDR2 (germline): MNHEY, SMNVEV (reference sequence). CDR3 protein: CASSAQFGLNYGYTF. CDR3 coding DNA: TGTGCCAGCAGTGCCCAGTTCGGGTTAAACTATGGCTACACCTTC.

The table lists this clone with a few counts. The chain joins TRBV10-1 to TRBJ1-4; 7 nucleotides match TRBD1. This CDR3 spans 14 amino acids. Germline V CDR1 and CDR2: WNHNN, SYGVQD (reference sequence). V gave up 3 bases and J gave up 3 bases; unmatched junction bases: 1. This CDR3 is CASSDQGANEKLFF. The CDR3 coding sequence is TGCGCCAGCAGTGACCAGGGGGCTAATGAAAAACTGTTTTTT.

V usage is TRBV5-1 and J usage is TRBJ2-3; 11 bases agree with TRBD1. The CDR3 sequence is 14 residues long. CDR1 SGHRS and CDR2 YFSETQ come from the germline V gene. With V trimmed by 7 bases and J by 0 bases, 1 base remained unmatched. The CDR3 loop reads CASGDRGSTDTQYF. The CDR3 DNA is TGCGCCAGCGGGGACAGGGGGAGCACAGATACGCAGTATTTT.

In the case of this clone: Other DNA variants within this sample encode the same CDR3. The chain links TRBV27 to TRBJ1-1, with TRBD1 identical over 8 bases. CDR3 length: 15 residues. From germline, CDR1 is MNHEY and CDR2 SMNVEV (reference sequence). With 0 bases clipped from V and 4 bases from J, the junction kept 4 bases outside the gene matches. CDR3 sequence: CASSLSTQGGTEAFF. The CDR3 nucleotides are TGTGCCAGCAGTTTATCGACACAGGGGGGCACTGAAGCTTTCTTT.

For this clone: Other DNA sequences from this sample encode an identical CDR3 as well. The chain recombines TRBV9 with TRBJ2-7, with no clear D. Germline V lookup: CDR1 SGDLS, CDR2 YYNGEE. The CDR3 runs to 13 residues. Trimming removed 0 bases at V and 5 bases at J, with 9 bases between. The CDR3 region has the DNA TGTGCCAGCAGCGTAGGGGATAGCCACGAGCAGTACTTC. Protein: CASSVGDSHEQYF.

The CDR3 coding sequence is TGTGCCACCAGCAGAGGGGCTAGCGGGAGAGGGTACAATGAGCAGTTCTTC. Encoded protein: CATSRGASGRGYNEQFF. The J gene is TRBJ2-1, the V gene TRBV15; 10 bases are a match to TRBD2. V shed 1 base, J shed 4 bases, and the junction held 7 bases outside the gene matches. Germline values: CDR1 LNHNV, CDR2 YYDKDF (reference sequence). The CDR3 runs 17 residues.

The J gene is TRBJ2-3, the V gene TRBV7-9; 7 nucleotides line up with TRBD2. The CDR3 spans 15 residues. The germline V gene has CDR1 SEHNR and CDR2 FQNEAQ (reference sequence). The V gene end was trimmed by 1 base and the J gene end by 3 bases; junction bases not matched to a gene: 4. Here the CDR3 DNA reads TGTGCCAGCAGCTTAGGGGGAGGGACGACAGATACGCAGTATTTT. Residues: CASSLGGGTTDTQYF. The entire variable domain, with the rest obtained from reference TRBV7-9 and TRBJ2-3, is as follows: DTGVSQNPRHKITKRGQNVTFRCDPISEHNRLYWYRQTLGQGPEFLTYFQNEAQLEKSRLLSDRFSAERPKGSFSTLEIQRTEQGDSAMYLCASSLGGGTTDTQYFGPGTRLTVL.

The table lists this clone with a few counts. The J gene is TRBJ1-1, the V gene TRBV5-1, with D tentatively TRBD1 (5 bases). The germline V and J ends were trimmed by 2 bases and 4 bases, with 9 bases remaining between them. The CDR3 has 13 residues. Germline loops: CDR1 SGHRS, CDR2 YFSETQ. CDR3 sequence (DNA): TGCGCCAGCAGCTTCGGGGGAGGCACTGAAGCTTTCTTT. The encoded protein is CASSFGGGTEAFF.

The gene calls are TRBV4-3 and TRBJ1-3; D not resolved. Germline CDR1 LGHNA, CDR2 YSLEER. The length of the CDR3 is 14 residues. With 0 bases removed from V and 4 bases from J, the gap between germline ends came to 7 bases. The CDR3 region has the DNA TGCGCCAGCAGCCAAGACCCTAAGGGAAACACCATATATTTT. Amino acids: CASSQDPKGNTIYF.

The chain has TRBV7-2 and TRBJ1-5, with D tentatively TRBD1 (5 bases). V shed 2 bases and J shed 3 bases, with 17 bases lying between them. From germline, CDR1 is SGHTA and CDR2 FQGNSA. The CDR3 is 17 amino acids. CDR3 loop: CASSLSSPTASNQPQHF. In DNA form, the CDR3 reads TGTGCCAGCAGCTTAAGTAGCCCGACAGCGTCCAATCAGCCCCAGCATTTT.

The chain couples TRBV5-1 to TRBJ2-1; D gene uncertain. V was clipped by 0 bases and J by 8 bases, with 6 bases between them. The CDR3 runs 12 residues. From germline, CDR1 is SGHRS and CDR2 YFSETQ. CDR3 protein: CASSLEWDEQFF. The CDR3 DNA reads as TGCGCCAGCAGCTTGGAGTGGGATGAGCAGTTCTTC.

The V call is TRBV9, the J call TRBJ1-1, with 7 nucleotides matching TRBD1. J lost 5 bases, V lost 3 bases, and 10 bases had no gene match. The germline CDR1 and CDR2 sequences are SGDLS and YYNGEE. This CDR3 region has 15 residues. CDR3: CASSATRGKRTEAFF. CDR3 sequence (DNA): TGTGCCAGCAGCGCGACCAGGGGGAAGAGAACTGAAGCTTTCTTT. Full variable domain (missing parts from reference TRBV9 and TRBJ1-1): DSGVTQTPKHLITATGQRVTLRCSPRSGDLSVYWYQQSLDQGLQFLIQYYNGEERAKGNILERFSAQQFPDLHSELNLSSLELGDSALYFCASSATRGKRTEAFFGQGTRLTVV.

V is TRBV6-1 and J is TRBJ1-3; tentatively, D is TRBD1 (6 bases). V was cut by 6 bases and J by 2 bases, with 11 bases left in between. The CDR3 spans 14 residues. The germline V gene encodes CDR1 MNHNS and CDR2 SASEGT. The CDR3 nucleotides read TGTGCCAGCAGAACAGGGAGTGCTGGAAACACCATATATTTT. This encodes CASRTGSAGNTIYF.

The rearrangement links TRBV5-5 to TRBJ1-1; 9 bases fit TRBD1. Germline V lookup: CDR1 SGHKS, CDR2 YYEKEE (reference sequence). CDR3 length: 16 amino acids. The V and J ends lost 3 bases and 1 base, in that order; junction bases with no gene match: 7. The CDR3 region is CASSSDRGVRNTEAFF. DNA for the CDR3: TGTGCCAGCAGCTCCGACAGGGGGGTGAGGAACACTGAAGCTTTCTTT.

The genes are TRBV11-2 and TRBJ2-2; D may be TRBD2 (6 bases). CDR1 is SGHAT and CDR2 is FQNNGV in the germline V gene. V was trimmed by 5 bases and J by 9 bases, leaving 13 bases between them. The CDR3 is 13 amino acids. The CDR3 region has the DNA TGTGCCAGCAGCCGACTAGAACCGAGGGAGCTGTTTTTT. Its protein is CASSRLEPRELFF.

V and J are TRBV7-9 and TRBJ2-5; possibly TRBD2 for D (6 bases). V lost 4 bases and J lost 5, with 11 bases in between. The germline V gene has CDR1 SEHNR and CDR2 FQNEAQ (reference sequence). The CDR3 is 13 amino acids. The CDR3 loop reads CASSWGVSETQYF. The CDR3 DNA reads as TGTGCCAGCAGCTGGGGGGTGTCGGAGACCCAGTACTTC.

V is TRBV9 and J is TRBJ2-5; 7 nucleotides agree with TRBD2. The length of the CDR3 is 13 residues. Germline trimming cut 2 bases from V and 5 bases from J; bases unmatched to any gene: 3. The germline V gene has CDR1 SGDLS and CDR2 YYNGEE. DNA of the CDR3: TGTGCCAGCAGCGTCGGACTAGAGGAGACCCAGTACTTC. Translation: CASSVGLEETQYF. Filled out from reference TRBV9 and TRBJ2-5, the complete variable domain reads DSGVTQTPKHLITATGQRVTLRCSPRSGDLSVYWYQQSLDQGLQFLIQYYNGEERAKGNILERFSAQQFPDLHSELNLSSLELGDSALYFCASSVGLEETQYFGPGTRLLVL.

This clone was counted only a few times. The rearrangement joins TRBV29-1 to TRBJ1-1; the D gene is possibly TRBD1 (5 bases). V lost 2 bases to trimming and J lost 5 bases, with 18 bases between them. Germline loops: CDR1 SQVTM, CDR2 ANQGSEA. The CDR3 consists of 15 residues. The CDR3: CSVELARGERTEAFF. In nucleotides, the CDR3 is TGCAGCGTTGAACTGGCGCGGGGGGAGAGGACTGAAGCTTTCTTT.

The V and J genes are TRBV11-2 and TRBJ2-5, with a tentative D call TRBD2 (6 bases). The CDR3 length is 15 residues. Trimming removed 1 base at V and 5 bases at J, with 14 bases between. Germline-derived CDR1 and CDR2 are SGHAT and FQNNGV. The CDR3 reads CASSLAGLAVETQYF. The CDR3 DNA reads TGTGCCAGCAGCTTAGCGGGACTCGCGGTCGAGACCCAGTACTTC.

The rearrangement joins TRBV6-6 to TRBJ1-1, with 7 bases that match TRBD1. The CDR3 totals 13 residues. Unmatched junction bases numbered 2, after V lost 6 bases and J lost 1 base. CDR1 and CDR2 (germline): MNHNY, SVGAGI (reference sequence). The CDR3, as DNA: TGTGCCAGCAGGGGACAGACGAACACTGAAGCTTTCTTT. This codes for CASRGQTNTEAFF.

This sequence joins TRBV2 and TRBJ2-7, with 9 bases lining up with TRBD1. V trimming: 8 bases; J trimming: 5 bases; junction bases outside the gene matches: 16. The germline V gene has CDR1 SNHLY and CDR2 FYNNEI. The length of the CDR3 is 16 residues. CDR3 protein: CASGLHYGTGTHEQYF. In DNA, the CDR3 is TGTGCCAGCGGGCTTCATTACGGGACAGGGACCCACGAGCAGTACTTC.

The CDR3 DNA reads as TGTGCCAGCAGCCTCCCCGGGAGTAATCAGCCCCAGCATTTT. Its translation is CASSLPGSNQPQHF. The chain recombines TRBV5-4 with TRBJ1-5, with D unresolved. V lost 4 bases, J lost 4 bases, and 12 bases lay in between. The CDR3 has 14 amino acids. CDR1 and CDR2 (germline): SGHNT, YYREEE (reference sequence). Drawing the rest from reference TRBV5-4 and TRBJ1-5, the complete variable domain is ETGVTQSPTHLIKTRGQQVTLRCSSQSGHNTVSWYQQALGQGPQFIFQYYREEENGRGNFPPRFSGLQFPNYSSELNVNALELDDSALYLCASSLPGSNQPQHFGDGTRLSIL.

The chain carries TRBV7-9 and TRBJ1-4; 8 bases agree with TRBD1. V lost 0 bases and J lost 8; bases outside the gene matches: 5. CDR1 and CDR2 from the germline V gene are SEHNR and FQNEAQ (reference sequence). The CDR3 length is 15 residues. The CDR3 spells CASSLAQDRAEKLFF. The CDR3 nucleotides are TGTGCCAGCAGCTTAGCTCAGGACAGGGCAGAAAAACTGTTTTTT.

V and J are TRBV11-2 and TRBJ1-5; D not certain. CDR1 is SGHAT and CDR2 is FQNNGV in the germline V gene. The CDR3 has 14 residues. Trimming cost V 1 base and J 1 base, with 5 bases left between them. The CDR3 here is CASSLASSNQPQHF. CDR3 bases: TGTGCCAGCAGCTTAGCCAGCAGCAATCAGCCCCAGCATTTT.